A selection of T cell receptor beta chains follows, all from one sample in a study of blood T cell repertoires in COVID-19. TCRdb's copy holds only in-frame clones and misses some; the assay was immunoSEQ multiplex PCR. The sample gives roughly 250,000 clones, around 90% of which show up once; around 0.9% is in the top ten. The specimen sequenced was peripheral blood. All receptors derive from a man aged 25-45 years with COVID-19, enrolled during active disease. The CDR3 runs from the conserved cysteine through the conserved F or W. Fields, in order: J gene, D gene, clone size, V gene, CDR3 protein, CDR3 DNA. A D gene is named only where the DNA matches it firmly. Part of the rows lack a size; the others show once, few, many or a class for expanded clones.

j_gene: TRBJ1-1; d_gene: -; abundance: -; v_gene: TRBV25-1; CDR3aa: CASSELTGLLAFF; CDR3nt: TGTGCCAGCAGTGAATTGACAGGCCTTCTAGCTTTCTTT
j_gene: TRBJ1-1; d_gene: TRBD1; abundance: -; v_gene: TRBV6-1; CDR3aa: CASSEPYAGTGGNRGAFF; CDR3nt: TGTGCCAGCAGTGAACCTTATGCAGGGACAGGGGGCAACAGGGGAGCTTTCTTT
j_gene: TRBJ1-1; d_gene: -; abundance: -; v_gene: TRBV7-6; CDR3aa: CASSLGAGRDTEAFF; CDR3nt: TGTGCCAGCAGCTTAGGTGCCGGGAGGGACACTGAAGCTTTCTTT
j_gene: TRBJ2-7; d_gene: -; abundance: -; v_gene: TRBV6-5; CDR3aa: CASTLGQSTYEQYF; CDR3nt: TGTGCCAGCACCTTAGGACAGTCAACCTACGAGCAGTACTTC
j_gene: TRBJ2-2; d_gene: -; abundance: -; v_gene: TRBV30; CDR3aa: CAWSFRQHGELFF; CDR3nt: TGTGCCTGGAGTTTTAGACAGCACGGGGAGCTGTTTTTT
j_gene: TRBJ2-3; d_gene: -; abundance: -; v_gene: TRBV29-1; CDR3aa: CSVGVWTDTQYF; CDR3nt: TGCAGCGTTGGAGTCTGGACAGATACGCAGTATTTT
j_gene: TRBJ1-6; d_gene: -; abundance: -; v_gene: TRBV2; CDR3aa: CASSVNRENSPLHF; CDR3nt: TGTGCCAGCAGCGTTAACAGGGAGAATTCACCCCTCCACTTT
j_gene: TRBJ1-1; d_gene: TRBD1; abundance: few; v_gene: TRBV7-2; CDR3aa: CASSHRQGQGATIATEAFF; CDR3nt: TGTGCCAGCAGCCACCGGCAGGGACAGGGGGCGACTATTGCCACTGAAGCTTTCTTT
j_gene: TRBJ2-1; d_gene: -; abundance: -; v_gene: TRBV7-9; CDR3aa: CASSLVTRTDTYNEQFF; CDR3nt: TGTGCCAGCAGCTTAGTAACCCGGACGGACACCTACAATGAGCAGTTCTTC
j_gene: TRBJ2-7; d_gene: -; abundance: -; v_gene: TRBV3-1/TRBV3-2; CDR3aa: CASSQGPGSYEQYF; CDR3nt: TGTGCCAGCAGCCAAGGGCCGGGCTCCTACGAGCAGTACTTC
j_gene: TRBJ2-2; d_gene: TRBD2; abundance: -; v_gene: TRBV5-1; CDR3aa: CASSMGLAGGANTGELFF; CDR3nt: TGCGCCAGCAGCATGGGACTAGCGGGGGGAGCTAACACCGGGGAGCTGTTTTTT
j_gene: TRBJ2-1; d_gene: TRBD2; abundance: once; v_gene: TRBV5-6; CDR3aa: CASSPPPGLAGLEQFF; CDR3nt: TGTGCCAGCAGCCCGCCCCCGGGACTAGCGGGTCTTGAGCAGTTCTTC
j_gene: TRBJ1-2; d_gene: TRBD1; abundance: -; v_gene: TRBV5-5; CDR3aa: CASSSLTVTGGEGGYTF; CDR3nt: TGTGCCAGCAGCAGCCTGACCGTGACAGGGGGCGAGGGTGGCTACACCTTC
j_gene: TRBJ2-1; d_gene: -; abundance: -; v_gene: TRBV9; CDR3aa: CASSVVGTKNEQFF; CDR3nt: TGTGCCAGCAGCGTAGTCGGGACAAAAAATGAGCAGTTCTTC
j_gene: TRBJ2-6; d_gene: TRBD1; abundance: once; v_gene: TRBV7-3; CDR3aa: CASSYVTGGRSGANVLTF; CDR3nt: TGTGCCAGCAGCTATGTGACAGGGGGACGGTCTGGGGCCAACGTCCTGACTTTC
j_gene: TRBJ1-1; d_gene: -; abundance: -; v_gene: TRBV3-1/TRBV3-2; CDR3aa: CASSQHSLNTEAFF; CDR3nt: TGTGCCAGCAGCCAACACAGTCTGAACACTGAAGCTTTCTTT
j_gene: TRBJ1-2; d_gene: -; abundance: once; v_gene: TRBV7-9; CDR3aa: CASSSGDGYTF; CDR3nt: TGTGCCAGCAGCTCAGGGGATGGCTACACCTTC
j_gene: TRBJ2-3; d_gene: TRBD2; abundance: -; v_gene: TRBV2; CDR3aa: CASSEAVAGGADTQYF; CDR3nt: TGTGCCAGCAGTGAGGCGGTAGCGGGGGGAGCAGATACGCAGTATTTT
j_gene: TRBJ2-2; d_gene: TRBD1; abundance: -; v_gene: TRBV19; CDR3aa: CATQPRDRVGTGELFF; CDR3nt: TGTGCCACCCAACCGAGAGACAGGGTGGGCACCGGGGAGCTGTTTTTT
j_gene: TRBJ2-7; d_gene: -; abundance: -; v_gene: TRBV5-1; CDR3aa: CASSRNEDGLWPYEQYF; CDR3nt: TGCGCCAGCAGCCGGAATGAGGATGGCCTTTGGCCGTACGAGCAGTACTTC
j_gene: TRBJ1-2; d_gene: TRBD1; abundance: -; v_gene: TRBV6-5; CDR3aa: CASSSGTGRNYGYTF; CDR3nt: TGTGCCAGCAGCTCCGGGACAGGGAGAAACTATGGCTACACCTTC
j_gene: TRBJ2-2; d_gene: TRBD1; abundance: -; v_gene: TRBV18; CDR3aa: CASSPTGQDTGELFF; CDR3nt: TGTGCCAGCTCACCGACGGGACAGGACACCGGGGAGCTGTTTTTT
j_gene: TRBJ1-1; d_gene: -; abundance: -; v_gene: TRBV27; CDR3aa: CASSLIGDRGTEAFF; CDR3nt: TGTGCCAGCAGTTTGATCGGGGATCGGGGCACTGAAGCTTTCTTT
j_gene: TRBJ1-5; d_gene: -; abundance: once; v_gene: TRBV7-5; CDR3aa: CVRSKGTAQGPQHF; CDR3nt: TGTGTCAGAAGTAAAGGGACAGCCCAGGGGCCCCAGCATTTT
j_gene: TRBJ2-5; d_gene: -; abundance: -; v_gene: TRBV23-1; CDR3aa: CASSPPREGVYQETQYF; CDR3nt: TGCGCCAGCAGTCCCCCTCGAGAGGGGGTATACCAAGAGACCCAGTACTTC
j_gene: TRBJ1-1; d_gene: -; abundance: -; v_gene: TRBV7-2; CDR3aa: CASSPRVREAFF; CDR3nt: TGTGCCAGCAGCCCCAGGGTGAGAGAAGCTTTCTTT